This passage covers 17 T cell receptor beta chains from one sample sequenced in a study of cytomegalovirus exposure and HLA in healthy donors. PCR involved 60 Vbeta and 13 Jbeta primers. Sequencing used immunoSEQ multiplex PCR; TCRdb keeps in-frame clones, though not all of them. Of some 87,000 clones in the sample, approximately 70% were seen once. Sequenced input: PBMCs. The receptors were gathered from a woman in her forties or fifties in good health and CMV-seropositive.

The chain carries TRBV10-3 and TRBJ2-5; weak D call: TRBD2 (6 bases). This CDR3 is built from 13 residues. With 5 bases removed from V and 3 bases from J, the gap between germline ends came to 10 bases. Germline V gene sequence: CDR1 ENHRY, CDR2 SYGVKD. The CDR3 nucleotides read TGTGCCATCAGTCGACCGGGGGAAGAGACCCAGTACTTC. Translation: CAISRPGEETQYF.

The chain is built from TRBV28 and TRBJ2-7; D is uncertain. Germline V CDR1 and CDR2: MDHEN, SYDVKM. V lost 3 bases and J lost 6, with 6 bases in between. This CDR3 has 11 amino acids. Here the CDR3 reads CASSFGSEQYF. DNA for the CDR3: TGTGCCAGCAGTTTTGGCTCCGAGCAGTACTTC.

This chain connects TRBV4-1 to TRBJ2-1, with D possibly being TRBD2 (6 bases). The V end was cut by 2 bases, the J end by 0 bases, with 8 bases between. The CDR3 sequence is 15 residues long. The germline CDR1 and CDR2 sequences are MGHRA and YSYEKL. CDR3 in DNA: TGCGCCAGCAGCCAACCGGGGGTCTCCTACAATGAGCAGTTCTTC. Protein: CASSQPGVSYNEQFF.

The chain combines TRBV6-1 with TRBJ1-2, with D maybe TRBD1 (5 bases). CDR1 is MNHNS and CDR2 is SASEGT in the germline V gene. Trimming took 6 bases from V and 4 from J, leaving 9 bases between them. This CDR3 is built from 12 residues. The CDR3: CASRTGSYGYTF. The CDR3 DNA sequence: TGTGCCAGCAGAACAGGAAGCTATGGCTACACCTTC.

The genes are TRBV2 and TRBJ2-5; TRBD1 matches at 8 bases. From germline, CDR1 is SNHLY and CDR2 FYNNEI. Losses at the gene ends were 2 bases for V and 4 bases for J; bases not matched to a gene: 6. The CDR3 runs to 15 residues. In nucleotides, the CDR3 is TGTGCCAGCAGTGAAATGGCCAGGGGGCGAGAGACCCAGTACTTC. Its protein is CASSEMARGRETQYF. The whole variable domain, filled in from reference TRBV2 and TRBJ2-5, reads EPEVTQTPSHQVTQMGQEVILRCVPISNHLYFYWYRQILGQKVEFLVSFYNNEISEKSEIFDDQFSVERPDGSNFTLKIRSTKLEDSAMYFCASSEMARGRETQYFGPGTRLLVL.

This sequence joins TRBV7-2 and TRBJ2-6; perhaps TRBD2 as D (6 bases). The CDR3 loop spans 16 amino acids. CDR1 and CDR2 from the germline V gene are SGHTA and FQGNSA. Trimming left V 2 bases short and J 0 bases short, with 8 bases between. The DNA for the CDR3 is TGTGCCAGCAGCTTAAGCGGGTTCTCTGGGGCCAACGTCCTGACTTTC. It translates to CASSLSGFSGANVLTF.

CDR3 loop: CASRGGGEGGYGYTF. DNA for the CDR3: TGTGCCAGCAGGGGGGGAGGGGAGGGAGGTTATGGCTACACCTTC. The chain employs TRBV28 and TRBJ1-2; maybe TRBD1 (5 bases). Trimming cost V 6 bases and J 5 bases, with 19 bases left between them. CDR1 is MDHEN and CDR2 is SYDVKM in the germline V gene. This CDR3 has 15 residues.

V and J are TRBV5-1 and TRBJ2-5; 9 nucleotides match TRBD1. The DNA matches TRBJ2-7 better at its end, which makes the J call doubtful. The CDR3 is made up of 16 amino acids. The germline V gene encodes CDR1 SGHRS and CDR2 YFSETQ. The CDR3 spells CASSLGPGTGINEQYF. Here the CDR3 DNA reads TGCGCCAGCAGCTTGGGGCCCGGGACAGGGATCAACGAGCAGTACTTC.

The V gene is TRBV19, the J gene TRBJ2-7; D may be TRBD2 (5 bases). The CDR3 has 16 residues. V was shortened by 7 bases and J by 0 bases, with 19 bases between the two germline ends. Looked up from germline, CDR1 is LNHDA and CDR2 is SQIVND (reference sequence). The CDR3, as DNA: TGTGCCAGTACCCGCTCGGGGTCAGCAATCTCCTACGAGCAGTACTTC. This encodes CASTRSGSAISYEQYF.

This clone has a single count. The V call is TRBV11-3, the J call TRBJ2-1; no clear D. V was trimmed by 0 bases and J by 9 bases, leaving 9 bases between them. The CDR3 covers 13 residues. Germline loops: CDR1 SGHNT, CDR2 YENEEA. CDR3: CASSLDFPSEQFF. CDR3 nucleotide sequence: TGTGCCAGCAGCTTAGATTTCCCCAGTGAGCAGTTCTTC.

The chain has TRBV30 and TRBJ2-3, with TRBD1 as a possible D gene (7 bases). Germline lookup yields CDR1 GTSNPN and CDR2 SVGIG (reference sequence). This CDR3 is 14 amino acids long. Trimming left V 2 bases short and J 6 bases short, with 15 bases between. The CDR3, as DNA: TGTGCCTGGAGTAAAGGGGGCAGCGGGGATACGCAGTATTTT. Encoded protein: CAWSKGGSGDTQYF.

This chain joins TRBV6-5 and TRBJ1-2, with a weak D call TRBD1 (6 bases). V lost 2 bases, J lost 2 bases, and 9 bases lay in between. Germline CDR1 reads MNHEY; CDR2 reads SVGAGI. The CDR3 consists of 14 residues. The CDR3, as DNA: TGTGCCAGCAGTTACGGAGGACAGAACTATGGCTACACCTTC. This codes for CASSYGGQNYGYTF.

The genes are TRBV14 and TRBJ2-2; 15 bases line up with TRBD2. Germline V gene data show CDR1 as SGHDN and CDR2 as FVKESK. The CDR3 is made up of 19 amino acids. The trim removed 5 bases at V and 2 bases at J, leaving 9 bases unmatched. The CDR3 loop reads CASSYGTSGRSPNTGELFF. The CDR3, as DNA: TGTGCCAGCAGCTACGGGACTAGCGGGAGGTCTCCAAACACCGGGGAGCTGTTTTTT.

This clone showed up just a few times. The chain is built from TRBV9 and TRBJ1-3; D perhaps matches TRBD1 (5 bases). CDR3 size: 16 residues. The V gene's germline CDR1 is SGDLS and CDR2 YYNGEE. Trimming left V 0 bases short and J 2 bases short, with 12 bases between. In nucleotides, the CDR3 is TGTGCCAGCAGCGTAGGAGGGACGGGAGCTGGAAACACCATATATTTT. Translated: CASSVGGTGAGNTIYF. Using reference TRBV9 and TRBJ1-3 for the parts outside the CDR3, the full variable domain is DSGVTQTPKHLITATGQRVTLRCSPRSGDLSVYWYQQSLDQGLQFLIQYYNGEERAKGNILERFSAQQFPDLHSELNLSSLELGDSALYFCASSVGGTGAGNTIYFGEGSWLTVV.

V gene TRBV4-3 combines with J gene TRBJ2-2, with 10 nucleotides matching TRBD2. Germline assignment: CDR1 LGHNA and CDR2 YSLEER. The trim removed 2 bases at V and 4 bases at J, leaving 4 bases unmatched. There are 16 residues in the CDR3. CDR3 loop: CASSQIAGGPTGELFF. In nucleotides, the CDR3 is TGCGCCAGCAGCCAAATAGCGGGAGGACCCACCGGGGAGCTGTTTTTT.

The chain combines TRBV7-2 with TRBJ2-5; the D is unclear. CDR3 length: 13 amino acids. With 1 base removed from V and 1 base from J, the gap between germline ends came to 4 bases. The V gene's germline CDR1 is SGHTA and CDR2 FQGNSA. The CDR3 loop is CASSLESQETQYF. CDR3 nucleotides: TGTGCCAGCAGCTTAGAGAGCCAAGAGACCCAGTACTTC.

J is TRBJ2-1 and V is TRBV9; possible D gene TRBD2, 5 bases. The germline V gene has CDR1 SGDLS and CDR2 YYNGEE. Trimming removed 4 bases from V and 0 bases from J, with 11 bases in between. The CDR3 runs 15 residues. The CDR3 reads CASSSEGSSYNEQFF. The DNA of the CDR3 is TGTGCCAGCAGCTCTGAAGGGAGCTCCTACAATGAGCAGTTCTTC.